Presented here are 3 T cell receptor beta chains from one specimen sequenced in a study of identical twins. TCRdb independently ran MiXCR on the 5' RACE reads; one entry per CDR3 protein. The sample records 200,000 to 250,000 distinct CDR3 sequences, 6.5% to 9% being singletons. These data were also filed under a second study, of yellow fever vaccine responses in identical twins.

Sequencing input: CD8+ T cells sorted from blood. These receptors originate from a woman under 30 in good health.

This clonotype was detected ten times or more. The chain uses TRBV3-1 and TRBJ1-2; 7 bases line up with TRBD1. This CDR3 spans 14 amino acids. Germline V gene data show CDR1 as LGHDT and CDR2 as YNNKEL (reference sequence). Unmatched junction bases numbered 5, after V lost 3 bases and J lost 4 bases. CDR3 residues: CASSHSGTVYGYTF. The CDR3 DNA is TGTGCCAGCAGCCATTCCGGGACAGTCTATGGCTACACCTTC.

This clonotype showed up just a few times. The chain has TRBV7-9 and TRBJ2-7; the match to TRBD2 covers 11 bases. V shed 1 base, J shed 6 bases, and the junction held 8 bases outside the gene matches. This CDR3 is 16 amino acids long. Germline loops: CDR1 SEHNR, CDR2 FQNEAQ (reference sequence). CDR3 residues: CASSLVVGLAAPEQYF. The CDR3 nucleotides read TGTGCCAGCAGCTTAGTTGTGGGACTAGCGGCCCCCGAGCAGTACTTC.

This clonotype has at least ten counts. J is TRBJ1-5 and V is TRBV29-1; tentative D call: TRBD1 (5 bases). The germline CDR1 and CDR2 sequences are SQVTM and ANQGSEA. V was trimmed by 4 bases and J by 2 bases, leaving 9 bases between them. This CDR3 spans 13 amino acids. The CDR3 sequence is CSVAPGGNQPQHF. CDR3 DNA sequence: TGCAGCGTTGCCCCGGGGGGCAATCAGCCCCAGCATTTT. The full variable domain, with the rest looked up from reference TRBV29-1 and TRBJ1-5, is SAVISQKPSRDICQRGTSLTIQCQVDSQVTMMFWYRQQPGQSLTLIATANQGSEATYESGFVIDKFPISRPNLTFSTLTVSNMSPEDSSIYLCSVAPGGNQPQHFGDGTRLSIL.